The rows below give T cell receptor beta chains drawn from one sample of a study of T cells in localized non-small cell lung cancer. Sequenced by immunoSEQ multiplex PCR; TCRdb stores in-frame clones only, minus some. The table has around 50,000 clones, just over 85% seen once. The sequences come from peripheral blood, collected before any cancer treatment. These receptors were taken from a woman aged 40 to 75 with stage I lung adenocarcinoma. The CDR3 runs from the conserved cysteine through the conserved F or W. The D gene is left open where the match is weak. For some rows the clone size is stated as once, few or many, or as a class when expanded; others skip it.

v_call: TRBV6-5; d_call: .; j_call: TRBJ1-1; clone_size: few; cdr3_nt: TGTGCCAGCAGTTACTCGATGGAGGGTAGTGGCACTGAAGCTTTCTTT; cdr3_aa: CASSYSMEGSGTEAFF
v_call: TRBV30; d_call: TRBD2; j_call: TRBJ2-5; clone_size: .; cdr3_nt: TGTGCCTGGAGTCAGGACGGGGGGGCCCGAGAGACCCAGTACTTC; cdr3_aa: CAWSQDGGARETQYF
v_call: TRBV6-5; d_call: .; j_call: TRBJ1-2; clone_size: .; cdr3_nt: TGTGCCAGCAGTTACTTGGGGGACGGTGGCTACACCTTC; cdr3_aa: CASSYLGDGGYTF
v_call: TRBV4-3; d_call: .; j_call: TRBJ1-2; clone_size: few; cdr3_nt: TGCGCCAGCAGCCAAGATCGGGCTGTCCATGGCTACACCTTC; cdr3_aa: CASSQDRAVHGYTF
v_call: TRBV6-1; d_call: .; j_call: TRBJ1-2; clone_size: .; cdr3_nt: TGTGCCAGCAGTGAAAGATGGGGGGCGGACTACACCTTC; cdr3_aa: CASSERWGADYTF
v_call: TRBV7-6; d_call: .; j_call: TRBJ2-7; clone_size: .; cdr3_nt: TGTGCCAGCAGCTTAGCGGACGGAATGCCCTACGAGCAGTACTTC; cdr3_aa: CASSLADGMPYEQYF
v_call: TRBV6-1; d_call: .; j_call: TRBJ1-2; clone_size: few; cdr3_nt: TGTGCCAGCAGTGAAGACGTCTACTATGGCTACACCTTC; cdr3_aa: CASSEDVYYGYTF
v_call: TRBV7-8; d_call: .; j_call: TRBJ2-5; clone_size: .; cdr3_nt: TGTGCCAGCAGCTTATTAAATGTCGAGACCCAGTACTTC; cdr3_aa: CASSLLNVETQYF
v_call: TRBV7-3; d_call: .; j_call: TRBJ2-2; clone_size: .; cdr3_nt: TGTGCCAGCAGCTTAAACGACGGCCACGGGAAGCTGTTTTTT; cdr3_aa: CASSLNDGHGKLFF
v_call: TRBV5-1; d_call: .; j_call: TRBJ1-2; clone_size: .; cdr3_nt: TGCGCCAGCAGCCGCAGCCCGGGCTATGGCTACACCTTC; cdr3_aa: CASSRSPGYGYTF
v_call: TRBV7-9; d_call: TRBD1; j_call: TRBJ1-1; clone_size: .; cdr3_nt: TGTGCCAGCAGCCCGGGACAGACAAACACTGAAGCTTTCTTT; cdr3_aa: CASSPGQTNTEAFF
v_call: TRBV9; d_call: .; j_call: TRBJ2-1; clone_size: once; cdr3_nt: TGTGCCAGCAGCGCTACTCACAATGAGCAGTTCTTC; cdr3_aa: CASSATHNEQFF
v_call: TRBV28; d_call: .; j_call: TRBJ1-5; clone_size: once; cdr3_nt: TGTGCCAGCAGTTCCCCCGGAGGACGTAGATCTGATCAGCCCCAGCATTTT; cdr3_aa: CASSSPGGRRSDQPQHF
v_call: TRBV6-1; d_call: .; j_call: TRBJ2-6; clone_size: .; cdr3_nt: TGTGCCAGCAGTGGTTGGGGCGCTGGGGCCAACGTCCTGACTTTC; cdr3_aa: CASSGWGAGANVLTF
v_call: TRBV6-6; d_call: .; j_call: TRBJ2-5; clone_size: .; cdr3_nt: TGTGCCAGCAGTTACCTAGCCCGGGAGACCCAGTACTTC; cdr3_aa: CASSYLARETQYF
v_call: TRBV28; d_call: TRBD1; j_call: TRBJ1-2; clone_size: .; cdr3_nt: TGTGCCAGCAGTCCAGGGGGCGCCTATGGCTACACCTTC; cdr3_aa: CASSPGGAYGYTF
v_call: TRBV2; d_call: .; j_call: TRBJ1-1; clone_size: .; cdr3_nt: TGTGCCAGCAGTGAAGGTGAAGACACTGAAGCTTTCTTT; cdr3_aa: CASSEGEDTEAFF
v_call: TRBV5-1; d_call: TRBD1; j_call: TRBJ1-2; clone_size: few; cdr3_nt: TGCGCCAGCAGCTTGTCCCATGGACAGGGTGACTATGGCTACACCTTC; cdr3_aa: CASSLSHGQGDYGYTF
v_call: TRBV25-1; d_call: .; j_call: TRBJ1-2; clone_size: .; cdr3_nt: TGTGCCAGCAGTGATTTTACGGGGATGGGTCTTGGCTACACCTTC; cdr3_aa: CASSDFTGMGLGYTF
v_call: TRBV6-1; d_call: TRBD1; j_call: TRBJ1-5; clone_size: .; cdr3_nt: TGTGCCAGCAGCCGGCCGGGACAGAATCAGCCCCAGCATTTT; cdr3_aa: CASSRPGQNQPQHF
v_call: TRBV29-1; d_call: .; j_call: TRBJ1-2; clone_size: .; cdr3_nt: TGCAGCGTTGAAGAACAGGGAGGTACGGGCTACACCTTC; cdr3_aa: CSVEEQGGTGYTF
v_call: TRBV7-2; d_call: .; j_call: TRBJ2-7; clone_size: .; cdr3_nt: TGTGCCAGCAGCTTAGTTCGAGGACACCAATACGAGCAGTACTTC; cdr3_aa: CASSLVRGHQYEQYF
v_call: TRBV9; d_call: TRBD1; j_call: TRBJ2-1; clone_size: .; cdr3_nt: TGTGCCAGCAGCCATAGAAGAGGAGGGACAGGGGACAATGAGCAGTTCTTC; cdr3_aa: CASSHRRGGTGDNEQFF
v_call: TRBV7-8; d_call: .; j_call: TRBJ2-3; clone_size: .; cdr3_nt: TGTGCCAGCAGCTTAGTTTTGGGAACTAGCACAGATACGCAGTATTTT; cdr3_aa: CASSLVLGTSTDTQYF
v_call: TRBV19; d_call: .; j_call: TRBJ2-1; clone_size: .; cdr3_nt: TGTGCCAGTAGCACGAATAACCAGGGGTGGGGTGAGCAGTTCTTC; cdr3_aa: CASSTNNQGWGEQFF
v_call: TRBV7-6; d_call: .; j_call: TRBJ2-1; clone_size: .; cdr3_nt: TGTGCCAGCAGCCAACGGGACAATGAGCAGTTCTTC; cdr3_aa: CASSQRDNEQFF
v_call: TRBV5-6; d_call: .; j_call: TRBJ1-1; clone_size: .; cdr3_nt: TGTGCCAGCAGCCCCTTAGCAAACACTGAAGCTTTCTTT; cdr3_aa: CASSPLANTEAFF
v_call: TRBV4-1; d_call: TRBD2; j_call: TRBJ2-5; clone_size: .; cdr3_nt: TGCGCCAGCAGCCAAGGGACTAGCGGGGGGGAAGAGACCCAGTACTTC; cdr3_aa: CASSQGTSGGEETQYF
v_call: TRBV2; d_call: .; j_call: TRBJ1-1; clone_size: once; cdr3_nt: TGTGCCAGCAGTGATTCAGGGAGGAGAAACACTGAAGCTTTCTTT; cdr3_aa: CASSDSGRRNTEAFF
v_call: TRBV12-5; d_call: .; j_call: TRBJ2-3; clone_size: once; cdr3_nt: TGTGCTAGTGGTTTTCAGGGAGCAGATACGCAGTATTTT; cdr3_aa: CASGFQGADTQYF
v_call: TRBV5-1; d_call: .; j_call: TRBJ2-3; clone_size: .; cdr3_nt: TGCGCCAGCAGCCAGGTGCGGGACAGCGGCGCAGATACGCAGTATTTT; cdr3_aa: CASSQVRDSGADTQYF
v_call: TRBV4-1; d_call: .; j_call: TRBJ2-4; clone_size: .; cdr3_nt: TGCGCCAGCAGCCACTCAGTCGGAAGCAAAAACATTCAGTACTTC; cdr3_aa: CASSHSVGSKNIQYF
v_call: TRBV5-6; d_call: .; j_call: TRBJ2-3; clone_size: .; cdr3_nt: TGTGCCAGCAGCTGGGGACTCACAGATACGCAGTATTTT; cdr3_aa: CASSWGLTDTQYF
v_call: TRBV27; d_call: .; j_call: TRBJ1-6; clone_size: once; cdr3_nt: TGTGCCAGCAGTTTATCCCCCCTTAGCTCCTATAATTCACCCCTCCACTTT; cdr3_aa: CASSLSPLSSYNSPLHF
v_call: TRBV6-5; d_call: .; j_call: TRBJ2-7; clone_size: .; cdr3_nt: TGTGCCAGCAGTTACAGCCGGGACAACACCTACGAGCAGTACTTC; cdr3_aa: CASSYSRDNTYEQYF
v_call: TRBV7-9; d_call: .; j_call: TRBJ2-4; clone_size: .; cdr3_nt: TGTGCCAGCAGCCCACCGGGGCTAGCCAAAAACATTCAGTACTTC; cdr3_aa: CASSPPGLAKNIQYF
v_call: TRBV7-9; d_call: .; j_call: TRBJ2-1; clone_size: few; cdr3_nt: TGTGCCAGCAGCCCTGCGAATGAGCAGTTCTTC; cdr3_aa: CASSPANEQFF